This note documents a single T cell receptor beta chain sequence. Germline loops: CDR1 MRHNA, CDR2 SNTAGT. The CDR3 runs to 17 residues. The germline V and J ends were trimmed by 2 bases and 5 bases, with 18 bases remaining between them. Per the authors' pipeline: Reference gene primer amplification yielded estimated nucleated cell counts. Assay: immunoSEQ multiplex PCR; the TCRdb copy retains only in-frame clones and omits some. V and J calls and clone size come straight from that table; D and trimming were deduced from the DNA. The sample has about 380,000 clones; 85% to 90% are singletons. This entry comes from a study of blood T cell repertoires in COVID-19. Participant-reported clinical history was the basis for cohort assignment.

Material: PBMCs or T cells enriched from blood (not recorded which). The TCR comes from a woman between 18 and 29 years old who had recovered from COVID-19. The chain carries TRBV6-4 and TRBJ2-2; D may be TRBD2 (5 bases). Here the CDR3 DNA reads TGTGCCAGCAGTGACCCGGTTACTCCCGGCGGGACCGGGGAGCTGTTTTTT. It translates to CASSDPVTPGGTGELFF.